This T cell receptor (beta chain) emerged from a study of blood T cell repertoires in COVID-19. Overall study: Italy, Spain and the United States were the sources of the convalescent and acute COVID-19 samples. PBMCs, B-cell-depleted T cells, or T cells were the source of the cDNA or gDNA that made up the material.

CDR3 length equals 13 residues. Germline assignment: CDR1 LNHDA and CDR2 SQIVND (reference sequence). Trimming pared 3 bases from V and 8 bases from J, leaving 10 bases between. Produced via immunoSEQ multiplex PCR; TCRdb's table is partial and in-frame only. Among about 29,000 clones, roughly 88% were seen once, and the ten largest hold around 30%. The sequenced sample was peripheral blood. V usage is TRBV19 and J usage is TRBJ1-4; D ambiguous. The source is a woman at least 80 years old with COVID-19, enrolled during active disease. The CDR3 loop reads CASSIGLGEKLFF. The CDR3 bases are TGTGCCAGTAGTATCGGGTTAGGAGAAAAACTGTTTTTT.